A single TCR beta chain is shown here with its context. Its antigen is not identified. This sample stems from a study of radiotherapy plus CTLA-4 blockade in lung cancer. Findings and limits, study-wide: Dynamics of early blood T cell clones, together with interferon-beta, were reportedly the best predictors of response.

Trimming removed 0 bases from V and 9 bases from J; junction bases left unmatched: 10. Germline V gene lookup returns CDR1 SGHRS and CDR2 YFSETQ. This CDR3 contains 17 residues. Those with chemo-refractory metastatic non-small-cell lung cancer were treated with focal radiation combined with CTLA-4 blockade using ipilimumab. Clones were read by immunoSEQ multiplex PCR, and TCRdb kept only the in-frame ones, dropping some. The sample lists some 100,000 clones, more than 65% occurring once. The sequence derives from a human donor with non-small cell lung cancer who had a partial response to radiotherapy plus ipilimumab. The sequencing used peripheral blood, collected from a patient treated with radiotherapy plus ipilimumab. The chain joins TRBV5-1 to TRBJ2-1, with TRBD2 matching over 12 bases. In DNA form, the CDR3 reads TGCGCCAGCAGCTTGGCCTTGTCTAGCGGGAGGGGCGGTGAGCAGTTCTTC. It specifies CASSLALSSGRGGEQFF.